The 26 T cell receptor beta chains given below trace back to one sample, sequenced in a study of blood T cell repertoires in COVID-19. Generated by immunoSEQ multiplex PCR, the TCRdb table keeps only in-frame clones and is missing some. The data show about 240,000 clones, 70% to 90% seen once. Sequencing was done on a sample of peripheral blood. Receptor source: a man between 60 and 75 years old with acute or convalescent COVID-19.

The chain recombines TRBV10-3 with TRBJ2-7; D may be TRBD2 (6 bases). Germline CDR1 and CDR2: ENHRY and SYGVKD. The CDR3 totals 13 residues. V lost 2 bases and J lost 3, with 8 bases in between. CDR3 region: CAISEGGIYEQYF. The CDR3 bases are TGTGCCATCAGTGAGGGCGGGATCTACGAGCAGTACTTC.

This clone is medium-sized within its sample. The chain carries TRBV28 and TRBJ1-1, with unresolved D. V was clipped by 6 bases and J by 3 bases, with 11 bases between them. Per the germline V gene, CDR1 is MDHEN and CDR2 is SYDVKM. The CDR3 sequence is 13 residues long. The CDR3, as DNA: TGTGCCAGCAGGTCCGAGGATCACACTGAAGCTTTCTTT. This sequence encodes CASRSEDHTEAFF.

The chain carries TRBV5-6 and TRBJ2-2; 10 bases are a match to TRBD1. The V gene's germline CDR1 is SGHDT and CDR2 YYEEEE. V lost 3 bases, J lost 1 base, and 12 bases stayed unmatched. The CDR3 is made up of 19 amino acids. The CDR3 coding sequence is TGTGCCAGCAGCTCCCTGACAGGGGGCGATTTACTGAACACCGGGGAGCTGTTTTTT. As protein: CASSSLTGGDLLNTGELFF.

The chain combines TRBV5-8 with TRBJ1-4; 9 bases match TRBD1. This CDR3 region has 16 residues. V lost 4 bases to trimming and J lost 3 bases; unmatched junction nucleotides: 7. Germline V gives CDR1 SGHTS, CDR2 YDEGEE. CDR3 region: CASSHGQGSANEKLFF. Here the CDR3 DNA reads TGTGCCAGCAGCCACGGACAGGGGAGCGCTAATGAAAAACTGTTTTTT.

V is TRBV4-3 and J is TRBJ2-1, with 8 bases fitting TRBD2. Trimming at V came to 3 bases and at J to 2 bases, leaving 9 bases not matched to a gene. The CDR3 totals 17 residues. Looked up from germline, CDR1 is LGHNA and CDR2 is YSLEER. CDR3 protein: CASSQRGGLVTYNEQFF. CDR3 DNA: TGCGCCAGCAGCCAGAGGGGGGGACTAGTCACCTACAATGAGCAGTTCTTC.

This sequence joins TRBV7-8 and TRBJ1-4, with 9 bases identical to TRBD1. Germline-derived CDR1 and CDR2 are SGHVS and FQNEAQ. The length of the CDR3 is 15 residues. The V and J ends lost 3 bases and 7 bases, in that order; junction bases with no gene match: 6. CDR3 loop: CASSLGQGISEKLFF. In DNA, the CDR3 is TGTGCCAGCAGCTTGGGACAGGGAATAAGTGAAAAACTGTTTTTT.

V gene TRBV4-1 combines with J gene TRBJ2-2; no clear D gene. Germline CDR1 reads MGHRA; CDR2 reads YSYEKL. The CDR3 length is 16 residues. V was trimmed by 0 bases and J by 0 bases, leaving 8 bases between them. The CDR3 protein is CASSQEIRTNTGELFF. Here the CDR3 DNA reads TGCGCCAGCAGCCAAGAGATCAGGACGAACACCGGGGAGCTGTTTTTT.

In this sample, this clone turned up once. J is TRBJ2-7 and V is TRBV7-9, with TRBD2 matching 12 bases. J lost 9 bases, V lost 1 base, and 7 bases had no gene match. Germline values: CDR1 SEHNR, CDR2 FQNEAQ (reference sequence). The CDR3 is 15 amino acids. CDR3 DNA: TGTGCCAGCAGCTTAGACCCTAGCGGGAGGGCCATGCAGTACTTC. It codes for CASSLDPSGRAMQYF.

The V call is TRBV7-2, the J call TRBJ1-1; TRBD1 aligns across 8 bases. The junction had 10 bases not matched to a gene; V was cut back by 3 bases and J by 4 bases. This CDR3 region has 16 residues. Germline V gives CDR1 SGHTA, CDR2 FQGNSA. The CDR3 reads CASSFGPGQAATEAFF. CDR3 in DNA: TGTGCCAGCAGCTTCGGCCCGGGACAGGCCGCCACTGAAGCTTTCTTT.

In DNA form, the CDR3 reads TGCGCCAGCAGCCAAGATGGTCTAGCGGGGAGGGACAATGAGCAGTTCTTC. This codes for CASSQDGLAGRDNEQFF. The rearrangement uses TRBV4-3 and TRBJ2-1; TRBD2 agrees at 9 bases. Germline V lookup: CDR1 LGHNA, CDR2 YSLEER. After removal of 0 bases from V and 5 bases from J, the junction contained 8 bases not matched to a gene. The CDR3 spans 17 residues.

The chain is built from TRBV30 and TRBJ1-3, with 7 bases identical to TRBD1. The CDR3 spans 15 residues. Germline CDR1 and CDR2: GTSNPN and SVGIG (reference sequence). After removal of 2 bases from V and 0 bases from J, the junction contained 4 bases not matched to a gene. CDR3 in DNA: TGTGCCTGGAGTCGCGACAGGGACTCTGGAAACACCATATATTTT. It specifies CAWSRDRDSGNTIYF.

The chain couples TRBV7-9 to TRBJ2-7; no firm D call. The length of the CDR3 is 14 residues. The V end was cut by 1 base, the J end by 3 bases, with 10 bases between. CDR1 is SEHNR and CDR2 is FQNEAQ in the germline V gene (reference sequence). The CDR3 DNA reads as TGTGCCAGCAGCTTAGGTGGTACTCTCTACGAGCAGTACTTC. It codes for CASSLGGTLYEQYF.

The gene calls are TRBV4-2 and TRBJ1-2, with TRBD1 as a possible D gene (5 bases). CDR1 and CDR2 (germline): LGHNA, YNFKEQ. There are 17 residues in the CDR3. Trimming took off 1 base at V and 9 bases at J, with 24 bases between the two ends. The CDR3 reads CASSQVRRGVSSHRYTF. CDR3 DNA: TGTGCCAGCAGCCAAGTCCGGCGGGGCGTCTCATCTCACCGCTACACCTTC.

CDR3 amino acids: CATARFDTGELFF. CDR3 nucleotide sequence: TGTGCCACCGCTCGGTTTGACACCGGGGAGCTGTTTTTT. The chain is built from TRBV28 and TRBJ2-2; D call uncertain. This CDR3 is 13 amino acids long. Germline V CDR1 and CDR2: MDHEN, SYDVKM. The V and J ends lost 10 bases and 3 bases respectively, with 12 bases between them.

Details on this clone: The junction departs from germline at one end; a sequencing error may be responsible. The chain combines TRBV28 with TRBJ2-7, with TRBD2 identical over 10 bases. The CDR3 has 12 amino acids. CDR1 is MDHEN, CDR2 SYDVKM, per germline. CDR3 coding DNA: TGTGCCAGCAGTTTCCCCACTAGCGGGGTCCTCTTC. This codes for CASSFPTSGVLF.

This rearrangement joins TRBV9 to TRBJ2-3; TRBD2 is a possible D gene (6 bases). The CDR3 consists of 16 residues. V lost 0 bases and J 5 bases, leaving 16 bases between the germline ends. Germline V gene sequence: CDR1 SGDLS, CDR2 YYNGEE. This CDR3 is CASSVDGRGPIDTQYF. As DNA, the CDR3 is TGTGCCAGCAGCGTAGACGGGCGGGGCCCTATAGATACGCAGTATTTT.

The CDR3 nucleotides read TGTGCCAGCAGGCGACAGGGAAGCAATCAGCCCCAGCATTTT. The encoded protein is CASRRQGSNQPQHF. This chain links TRBV6-5 with TRBJ1-5; TRBD1 aligns across 7 bases. The germline CDR1 and CDR2 sequences are MNHEY and SVGAGI. This CDR3 has 14 amino acids. The ends lost 6 bases at V and 1 base at J; junction bases unmatched: 3.

The chain recombines TRBV9 with TRBJ2-5; D is possibly TRBD2 (6 bases). Germline lookup yields CDR1 SGDLS and CDR2 YYNGEE. This CDR3 region has 15 residues. With 0 bases removed from V and 2 bases from J, the gap between germline ends came to 11 bases. CDR3 region: CASSVVGSQQETQYF. The CDR3 DNA is TGTGCCAGCAGCGTAGTCGGGAGTCAGCAAGAGACCCAGTACTTC.

The rearrangement links TRBV5-1 to TRBJ2-2; D is unclear. The CDR3 sequence is 13 residues long. V lost 2 bases to trimming and J lost 10 bases, with 12 bases between them. Germline V gene sequence: CDR1 SGHRS, CDR2 YFSETQ. In DNA form, the CDR3 reads TGCGCCAGCAGCTTACGTGAAGAGGTGGAGCTGTTTTTT. Translation: CASSLREEVELFF.

CDR3 bases: TGTGCCAGTAAGGACAACTCTGGGGCCAACGTCCTGACTTTC. Translating it yields CASKDNSGANVLTF. The rearrangement links TRBV19 to TRBJ2-6, with a tentative D call TRBD1 (5 bases). The germline gives CDR1 LNHDA, CDR2 SQIVND (reference sequence). V lost 7 bases and J lost 0, with 7 bases in between. The CDR3 length is 14 residues.

This sequence joins TRBV11-1 and TRBJ1-1; TRBD1 matches at 9 bases. The CDR3 runs to 15 residues. Losses at the gene ends were 5 bases for V and 3 bases for J; bases not matched to a gene: 7. Germline-derived CDR1 and CDR2 are SGHAT and FQDESV (reference sequence). The CDR3 region has the DNA TGTGCCAGCAGCGGGACAGGGCGGTCGTACACTGAAGCTTTCTTT. This translates into CASSGTGRSYTEAFF.

This sequence joins TRBV30 and TRBJ1-1; 7 nucleotides line up with TRBD1. This CDR3 is 10 amino acids long. Germline V CDR1 and CDR2: GTSNPN, SVGIG (reference sequence). V was pared by 8 bases and J by 6 bases, with 3 bases of the junction left unmatched. CDR3 loop: CAGTVSEAFF. Here the CDR3 DNA reads TGTGCCGGGACAGTCTCTGAAGCTTTCTTT. Supplemented by reference TRBV30 and TRBJ1-1, the full variable domain reads SQTIHQWPATLVQPVGSPLSLECTVEGTSNPNLYWYRQAAGRGLQLLFYSVGIGQISSEVPQNLSASRPQDRQFILSSKKLLLSDSGFYLCAGTVSEAFFGQGTRLTVV.

This clone was observed once. J is TRBJ1-5 and V is TRBV19, with TRBD1 as a possible D gene (5 bases). The CDR3 contains 14 residues. CDR1 is LNHDA and CDR2 is SQIVND in the germline V gene (reference sequence). V was shortened by 4 bases and J by 3 bases, with 10 bases between the two germline ends. The CDR3 loop is CASSTAGNNQPQHF. DNA of the CDR3: TGTGCCAGTAGTACCGCAGGGAACAATCAGCCCCAGCATTTT. Together with reference TRBV19 and TRBJ1-5, the CDR3 gives the full variable domain: DGGITQSPKYLFRKEGQNVTLSCEQNLNHDAMYWYRQDPGQGLRLIYYSQIVNDFQKGDIAEGYSVSREKKESFPLTVTSAQKNPTAFYLCASSTAGNNQPQHFGDGTRLSIL.

This chain links TRBV4-3 with TRBJ2-3; TRBD2 matches 8 bases. J gave up 5 bases and V 5 bases, and 3 bases lay outside the gene matches. The CDR3 has 13 residues. In germline, CDR1 is LGHNA, CDR2 YSLEER. As DNA, the CDR3 is TGCGCCAGCAGCTCCCGGGAGGGAGATACGCAGTATTTT. Translation gives CASSSREGDTQYF.

The chain employs TRBV2 and TRBJ2-1; a weak D match, TRBD2 (6 bases). CDR1 and CDR2 (germline): SNHLY, FYNNEI. The CDR3 consists of 15 residues. V was cut by 6 bases and J by 6 bases, with 18 bases left in between. The CDR3 nucleotides are TGTGCCAGCAGGGAAAGGACTATTAGAGGCAATGAGCAGTTCTTC. Protein product: CASRERTIRGNEQFF.

This clone was seen only once. The rearrangement links TRBV7-9 to TRBJ2-7; D gene uncertain. This CDR3 has 15 residues. Between the trimmed V and J ends, which lost 0 bases and 6 bases, there was a span of 15 bases. Germline V gene sequence: CDR1 SEHNR, CDR2 FQNEAQ (reference sequence). CDR3 sequence (DNA): TGTGCCAGCAGCTTAGCGTCGCTAGGTCCCTCCGAGCAGTACTTC. Its translation is CASSLASLGPSEQYF.